These 28 T cell receptor beta chains were sequenced from one sample in a study of blood T cell repertoires in COVID-19. TCRdb's copy holds only in-frame clones and misses some; the assay was immunoSEQ multiplex PCR. The profile shows some 77,000 clones, about four fifths of them singletons. The sequencing input was peripheral blood. These receptors were taken from a man aged 65-85 years with acute or convalescent COVID-19.

CDR3 nucleotides: TGTGCCAGCAGCCAAAACGGGAGGAGCGGGACCGAAGCTTTCTTT. This encodes CASSQNGRSGTEAFF. The V and J genes are TRBV14 and TRBJ1-1, with D possibly matching TRBD1 (5 bases). Deletions cut 2 bases from V and 8 bases from J, with 18 bases between. CDR1 and CDR2 from the germline V gene are SGHDN and FVKESK. This CDR3 is built from 15 residues.

The chain combines TRBV29-1 with TRBJ2-1, with TRBD2 matching 7 bases. The J segment lost 0 bases and the V segment lost 7 bases, leaving 0 bases of the junction unmatched. CDR1 is SQVTM, CDR2 ANQGSEA, per germline. This CDR3 comprises 12 residues. The CDR3 DNA is TGCAGCGGCGGGAGCTCCTACAATGAGCAGTTCTTC. It translates to CSGGSSYNEQFF.

The rearrangement joins TRBV6-5 to TRBJ2-2; D unresolved. The V end was cut by 2 bases, the J end by 6 bases, with 10 bases between. This CDR3 is built from 14 residues. CDR1 is MNHEY and CDR2 is SVGAGI in the germline V gene. The CDR3: CASSYGQFSGELFF. Here the CDR3 DNA reads TGTGCCAGCAGTTACGGGCAGTTCTCCGGGGAGCTGTTTTTT.

This sequence joins TRBV9 and TRBJ1-1, with a tentative D call TRBD1 (6 bases). Per germline, CDR1 SGDLS and CDR2 YYNGEE. Trimming took 3 bases from V and 6 from J, leaving 18 bases between them. The CDR3 runs to 15 residues. The CDR3 bases are TGTGCCAGCAGCGCCCTGAGGGGGGGGAGGGCTGAAGCTTTCTTT. Protein: CASSALRGGRAEAFF.

This clone was detected a few times. J is TRBJ2-1 and V is TRBV28, with 9 bases matching TRBD2. The V segment lost 1 base and the J segment 3 bases; nucleotides outside the gene matches: 1. Germline V gene sequence: CDR1 MDHEN, CDR2 SYDVKM. The CDR3 sequence is 15 residues long. Here the CDR3 DNA reads TGTGCCAGCAGTTTATCGACTAGCGGCTACAATGAGCAGTTCTTC. It yields the protein CASSLSTSGYNEQFF.

This chain uses TRBV7-2 with TRBJ2-1; D ambiguous. With 1 base removed from V and 7 bases from J, the gap between germline ends came to 5 bases. Germline V gene sequence: CDR1 SGHTA, CDR2 FQGNSA. This CDR3 contains 12 residues. The CDR3 bases are TGTGCCAGCAGCTTAGGCGCGAATGAGCAGTTCTTC. Translated, it gives CASSLGANEQFF.

This clone was seen a few times. The V and J genes are TRBV6-5 and TRBJ1-2, with TRBD1 matching 9 bases. Trimming took 6 bases from V and 6 from J; bases not matched to a gene: 8. The length of the CDR3 is 14 residues. Germline assignment: CDR1 MNHEY and CDR2 SVGAGI. CDR3 residues: CASRADRGVDGYTF. For the CDR3, the DNA is TGTGCCAGCAGGGCGGACAGGGGCGTGGATGGCTACACCTTC.

About this clone: This CDR3 is also generated by other DNA sequences in the sample. The V call is TRBV28, the J call TRBJ1-1, with D possibly matching TRBD1 (6 bases). Germline CDR1 MDHEN, CDR2 SYDVKM. CDR3 length: 12 amino acids. Between the trimmed V and J ends, which lost 6 bases and 4 bases, there was a span of 9 bases. The CDR3 here is CASSRGGTEAFF. CDR3 DNA sequence: TGTGCCAGCAGCCGAGGGGGCACTGAAGCTTTCTTT.

The chain is built from TRBV19 and TRBJ2-7; 12 bases map to TRBD2. J was trimmed by 4 bases and V by 6 bases; bases with no gene match: 4. This CDR3 is 14 amino acids long. The germline V gene has CDR1 LNHDA and CDR2 SQIVND (reference sequence). This CDR3 is CASRKTSGRYEQYF. The CDR3, as DNA: TGTGCCAGTAGGAAGACTAGCGGGAGATACGAGCAGTACTTC.

The V gene is TRBV6-1, the J gene TRBJ1-1; 7 bases are shared with TRBD1. Germline CDR1 is MNHNS and CDR2 is SASEGT. Trimming took 5 bases from V and 3 from J; bases not matched to a gene: 3. The CDR3 consists of 13 residues. DNA of the CDR3: TGTGCCAGCAGTCCACAGGGGCACACTGAAGCTTTCTTT. This encodes CASSPQGHTEAFF.

The V and J genes are TRBV28 and TRBJ2-7; 8 bases map to TRBD1. With V trimmed by 3 bases and J by 0 bases, 7 bases remained unmatched. This CDR3 spans 16 amino acids. Per germline, CDR1 MDHEN and CDR2 SYDVKM. Written as DNA, the CDR3 is TGTGCCAGCAGTTTCCTTGGACAGGGAGGCTCCTACGAGCAGTACTTC. This encodes CASSFLGQGGSYEQYF. The full variable domain, in which reference TRBV28 and TRBJ2-7 provide the parts outside the CDR3, is DVKVTQSSRYLVKRTGEKVFLECVQDMDHENMFWYRQDPGLGLRLIYFSYDVKMKEKGDIPEGYSVSREKKERFSLILESASTNQTSMYLCASSFLGQGGSYEQYFGPGTRLTVT.

In its sample, this clone was seen once. This rearrangement joins TRBV5-4 to TRBJ2-3, with D hard to call. The ends were cut back, 2 bases at V and 1 base at J, with 14 bases in the middle. CDR3 length: 16 amino acids. Germline V gene data show CDR1 as SGHNT and CDR2 as YYREEE (reference sequence). In DNA, the CDR3 is TGTGCCAGCAGCTTCGCGTATCAAGATGGCACAGATACGCAGTATTTT. Its translation is CASSFAYQDGTDTQYF.

V usage is TRBV3-1 (or the pseudogene TRBV3-2) and J usage is TRBJ2-5, with 9 bases that match TRBD2. CDR3 length: 17 amino acids. V shed 2 bases, J shed 5 bases, and the junction held 12 bases outside the gene matches. From germline, CDR1 is LGHDT and CDR2 YNNKEL (reference sequence). CDR3: CASSQLVAGVGSETQYF. CDR3 nucleotide sequence: TGTGCCAGCAGCCAACTCGTAGCGGGAGTAGGTTCCGAGACCCAGTACTTC.

V gene TRBV9 combines with J gene TRBJ1-1; the D gene is possibly TRBD1 (5 bases). Trimming took 2 bases from V and 2 from J, leaving 13 bases between them. Germline CDR1 reads SGDLS; CDR2 reads YYNGEE. The CDR3 is 15 residues long. The CDR3 coding sequence is TGTGCCAGCAGCGTCTTTGGGCAGGGTAACACTGAAGCTTTCTTT. This encodes CASSVFGQGNTEAFF.

This chain joins TRBV25-1 and TRBJ1-3; D remains unclear. The CDR3 runs 16 residues. V was trimmed by 3 bases and J by 13 bases, leaving 25 bases between them. The germline CDR1 and CDR2 sequences are MGHDK and SYGVNS. The CDR3 loop is CASSDPGRRPAGLIYF. DNA for the CDR3: TGTGCCAGCAGTGACCCCGGCAGGCGCCCAGCTGGTCTAATATATTTT. Using reference TRBV25-1 and TRBJ1-3 for the parts outside the CDR3, the full variable domain is EADIYQTPRYLVIGTGKKITLECSQTMGHDKMYWYQQDPGMELHLIHYSYGVNSTEKGDLSSESTVSRIRTEHFPLTLESARPSHTSQYLCASSDPGRRPAGLIYFGEGSWLTVV.

The chain is built from TRBV27 and TRBJ1-6; TRBD1 might be the D (6 bases). The CDR3 runs 15 residues. V shed 6 bases and J shed 6 bases, with 15 bases lying between them. Germline V lookup: CDR1 MNHEY, CDR2 SMNVEV (reference sequence). This chain's CDR3 is CASRQQGGVNSPLHF. The CDR3 bases are TGTGCCAGCAGACAGCAAGGGGGGGTTAATTCACCCCTCCACTTT.

This clone was recorded a few times. The rearrangement uses TRBV7-2 and TRBJ2-7; D remains unclear. V lost 2 bases and J lost 9, with 11 bases in between. The length of the CDR3 is 12 residues. Germline lookup yields CDR1 SGHTA and CDR2 FQGNSA. CDR3 sequence: CASSLSPTRQYF. The CDR3 region has the DNA TGTGCCAGCAGCTTATCCCCCACGCGGCAGTACTTC.

This chain uses TRBV14 with TRBJ1-2; 7 nucleotides line up with TRBD1. Germline V CDR1 and CDR2: SGHDN, FVKESK. This CDR3 has 14 amino acids. The ends lost 2 bases at V and 3 bases at J; junction bases unmatched: 3. CDR3 DNA: TGTGCCAGCAGCCAACCCGGGACAGACTATGGCTACACCTTC. This codes for CASSQPGTDYGYTF. The full variable domain, its missing parts supplied by reference TRBV14 and TRBJ1-2, is EAGVTQFPSHSVIEKGQTVTLRCDPISGHDNLYWYRRVMGKEIKFLLHFVKESKQDESGMPNNRFLAERTGGTYSTLKVQPAELEDSGVYFCASSQPGTDYGYTFGSGTRLTVV.

The CDR3 DNA sequence: TGTGCCAGCAGCTACCGGGGGCTAGCGGGAGGGGAGACCCAGTACTTC. Translated: CASSYRGLAGGETQYF. V and J are TRBV7-3 and TRBJ2-5; 12 positions match TRBD2. The CDR3 extends over 16 amino acids. J was trimmed by 5 bases and V by 4 bases; bases with no gene match: 8. Germline V gene lookup returns CDR1 SGHTA and CDR2 FQGTGA.

The V gene is TRBV30, the J gene TRBJ2-2; 9 positions match TRBD2. The CDR3 has 16 amino acids. Germline lookup yields CDR1 GTSNPN and CDR2 SVGIG (reference sequence). V lost 0 bases and J lost 7; bases outside the gene matches: 9. The chain's CDR3 is CAWSVTRGRANGELFF. DNA of the CDR3: TGTGCCTGGAGTGTAACGCGCGGGAGGGCGAACGGGGAGCTGTTTTTT.

The chain joins TRBV2 to TRBJ1-5, with unresolved D. Between the trimmed V and J ends, which lost 7 bases and 0 bases, there was a span of 7 bases. The CDR3 covers 13 residues. Per the germline V gene, CDR1 is SNHLY and CDR2 is FYNNEI. CDR3 loop: CASKRGSNQPQHF. The CDR3 nucleotides are TGTGCCAGCAAACGGGGTAGCAATCAGCCCCAGCATTTT.

This clone was detected only once. The rearrangement links TRBV6-2 or TRBV6-3 to TRBJ1-5; 7 bases match TRBD1. The CDR3 is 17 amino acids. Germline V lookup: CDR1 MNHEY, CDR2 SVGEGT. Trimming cost V 2 bases and J 6 bases; bases outside gene matches: 13. The CDR3 nucleotides read TGTGCCAGCAGTTACGACTCAGGCCGCCCAGGGGGTCAGCCCCAGCATTTT. This codes for CASSYDSGRPGGQPQHF.

This chain connects TRBV6-1 to TRBJ1-6, with TRBD1 as a possible D gene (6 bases). V was pared by 3 bases and J by 8 bases, with 11 bases between. The CDR3 consists of 14 residues. Per germline, CDR1 MNHNS and CDR2 SASEGT. The CDR3 nucleotides are TGTGCCAGCAGTGACGCGTACAGGGATTCACCCCTCCACTTT. This translates into CASSDAYRDSPLHF.

The gene calls are TRBV7-9 and TRBJ1-5, with D possibly being TRBD1 (6 bases). Trimming stripped 1 base from V and 2 bases from J, with 18 bases between. The CDR3 is made up of 18 amino acids. Looked up from germline, CDR1 is SEHNR and CDR2 is FQNEAQ (reference sequence). The CDR3 nucleotides are TGTGCCAGCAGCTTAGTTGGGGGCGGAAATGCTGGCAATCAGCCCCAGCATTTT. Protein sequence: CASSLVGGGNAGNQPQHF.

The J gene is TRBJ2-1, the V gene TRBV5-6; 10 bases are a match to TRBD1. This CDR3 region has 15 residues. Germline V gene sequence: CDR1 SGHDT, CDR2 YYEEEE. J was trimmed by 4 bases and V by 5 bases; bases with no gene match: 6. Here the CDR3 DNA reads TGTGCCAGCAGTACCGGGACAGGGGCGTACAATGAGCAGTTCTTC. Translation: CASSTGTGAYNEQFF.

Points on this clone: This sample also contains other DNA sequences that code for the same CDR3. V gene TRBV6-5 combines with J gene TRBJ1-2; TRBD1 matches at 8 bases. This CDR3 has 15 amino acids. Germline V gives CDR1 MNHEY, CDR2 SVGAGI. V dropped 5 bases and J dropped 2; count of bases not matched to a gene: 7. The CDR3, as DNA: TGTGCCAGCAGTATATCCGGGACAGGAAACTATGGCTACACCTTC. It codes for CASSISGTGNYGYTF.

Written as DNA, the CDR3 is TGTGCCAGCAGCTTAAGGGGGGAGTTAGCGGGGTTCTACGAGCAGTACTTC. It encodes CASSLRGELAGFYEQYF. This rearrangement joins TRBV7-2 to TRBJ2-7; 8 nucleotides agree with TRBD2. The CDR3 covers 17 residues. The V gene end was trimmed by 2 bases and the J gene end by 3 bases; junction bases not matched to a gene: 12. Germline-derived CDR1 and CDR2 are SGHTA and FQGNSA. Looking up the rest from reference TRBV7-2 and TRBJ2-7 gives the full variable domain: GAGVSQSPSNKVTEKGKDVELRCDPISGHTALYWYRQSLGQGLEFLIYFQGNSAPDKSGLPSDRFSAERTGGSVSTLTIQRTQQEDSAVYLCASSLRGELAGFYEQYFGPGTRLTVT.

The chain links TRBV14 to TRBJ1-4; no clear D. This CDR3 has 16 amino acids. Trimming pared 5 bases from V and 6 bases from J, leaving 19 bases between. The germline V gene encodes CDR1 SGHDN and CDR2 FVKESK. The CDR3 region has the DNA TGTGCCAGCAGCGAAATAGGCGGGCCATCCTATGAAAAACTGTTTTTT. This encodes CASSEIGGPSYEKLFF.